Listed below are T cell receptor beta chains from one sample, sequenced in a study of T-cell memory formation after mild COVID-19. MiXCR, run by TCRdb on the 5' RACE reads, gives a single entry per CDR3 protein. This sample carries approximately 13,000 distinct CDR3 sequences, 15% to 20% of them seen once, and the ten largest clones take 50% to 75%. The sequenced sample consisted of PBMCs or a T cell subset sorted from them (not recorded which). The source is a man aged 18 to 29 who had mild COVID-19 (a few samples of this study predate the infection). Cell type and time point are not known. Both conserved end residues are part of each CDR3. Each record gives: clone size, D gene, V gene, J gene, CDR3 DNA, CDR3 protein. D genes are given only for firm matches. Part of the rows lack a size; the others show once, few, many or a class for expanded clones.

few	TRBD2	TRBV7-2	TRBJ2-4	TGTGCCAGCAGCCCCGGCGGGGGGGCCTCGGGCATTCAGTACTTC	CASSPGGGASGIQYF
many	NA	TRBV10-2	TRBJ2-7	TGCGCCAGCAGAGAGGGGACCGGGCGCTCCTACGAGCAGTACTTC	CASREGTGRSYEQYF
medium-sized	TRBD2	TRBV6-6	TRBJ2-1	TGTGCCAGCAGTTACTATTTCGGGGGGGTGTCCTACAATGAGCAGTTCTTC	CASSYYFGGVSYNEQFF
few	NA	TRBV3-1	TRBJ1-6	TGTGCCAGCAGCCAGGAGAGGGATAATTCACCCCTCCACTTT	CASSQERDNSPLHF
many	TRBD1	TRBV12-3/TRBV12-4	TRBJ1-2	TGTGCCAGCACTCCCCGGGGGAGCCAGGGGGCTAACCATGGCTACACCTTC	CASTPRGSQGANHGYTF
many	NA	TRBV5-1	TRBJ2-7	TGCGCCAGCAGCTTGGAAGCGTACTACGAGCAGTACTTC	CASSLEAYYEQYF
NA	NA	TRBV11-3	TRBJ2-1	TGTGCCAGCAGCTTATGGGGACTGGACAATGAGCAGTTCTTC	CASSLWGLDNEQFF
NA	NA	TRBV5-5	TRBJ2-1	TGTGCCAGCAGCTTGTGGGGGTGGGGTTCCGATGAGCAGTTCTTC	CASSLWGWGSDEQFF
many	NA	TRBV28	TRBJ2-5	TGTGCCAGCACCTTGAGCCTAGCGTCGAGCCAAGAGACCCAGTACTTC	CASTLSLASSQETQYF
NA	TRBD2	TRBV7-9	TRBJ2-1	TGTGCCAGCAGCTTTCCCCCTAGCGGGGTCTATGAGCAGTTCTTC	CASSFPPSGVYEQFF
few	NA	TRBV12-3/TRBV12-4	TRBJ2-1	TGTGCCAGCTGGCGTTCCTACAATGAGCAGTTCTTC	CASWRSYNEQFF
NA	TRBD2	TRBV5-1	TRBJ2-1	TGCGCCAGCAGCTTGCGACTAGCTCCCAATGAGCAGTTCTTC	CASSLRLAPNEQFF
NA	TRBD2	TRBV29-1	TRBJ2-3	TGCAGCGTTGGGAGGCGGGGGGGCCAGAACACAGATACGCAGTATTTT	CSVGRRGGQNTDTQYF
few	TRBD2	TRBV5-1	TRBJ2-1	TGCGCCAGCAGCTTAGGTCTAGGCGGGGGGGCCACTGAGCAGTTCTTC	CASSLGLGGGATEQFF
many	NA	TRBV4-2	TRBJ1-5	TGTGCCAGCAGCCATCTCTTCGGAAGGGACGGACGCAATCAGCCCCAGCATTTT	CASSHLFGRDGRNQPQHF
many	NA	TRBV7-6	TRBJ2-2	TGTGCCAGCAGCTTACCCTCAAATACCGGGGAGCTGTTTTTT	CASSLPSNTGELFF
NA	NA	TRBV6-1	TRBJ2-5	TGTGCCAGCATCCCTGGAGGGGTGGAGACCCAGTACTTC	CASIPGGVETQYF
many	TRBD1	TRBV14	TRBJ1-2	TGTGCCAGCAGCCATCAGGGGGCCTATGGCTACACCTTC	CASSHQGAYGYTF
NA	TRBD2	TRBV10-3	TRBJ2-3	TGTGCCATCACGGCGACTAGCGGGGATAGCACAGATACGCAGTATTTT	CAITATSGDSTDTQYF
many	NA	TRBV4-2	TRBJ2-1	TGTGCCAGCAGCCAAGATTTGGTGCTACAGCCTAGCTCCTACAATGAGCAGTTCTTC	CASSQDLVLQPSSYNEQFF
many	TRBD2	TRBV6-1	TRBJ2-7	TGTGCCAGCAGTGCAACGGCGGGGGGGCCCTACGAGCAGTACTTC	CASSATAGGPYEQYF
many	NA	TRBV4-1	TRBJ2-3	TGCGCCAGCAGCGGGGCTGGGGGCCACACAGATACGCAGTATTTT	CASSGAGGHTDTQYF
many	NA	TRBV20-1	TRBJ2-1	TGCAGTGCTAGAGATTTGACCACCTCCTACAATGAGCAGTTCTTC	CSARDLTTSYNEQFF
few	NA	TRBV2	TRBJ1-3	TGTGCCAGCACCGGCGGGGACATCTTGGCAGGAAACACCATATATTTT	CASTGGDILAGNTIYF
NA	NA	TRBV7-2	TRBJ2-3	TGTGCCAGCAGCTTGCTGGGGGTCACAGATACGCAGTATTTT	CASSLLGVTDTQYF
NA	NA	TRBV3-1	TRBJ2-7	TGTGCCAGCAGCCAAGATCTCCGCCGGCCTTCCTACGAGCAGTACTTC	CASSQDLRRPSYEQYF
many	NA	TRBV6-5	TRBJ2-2	TGTGCCAGCAGACCAGGGGGGGTGGTCGGGGAGCTGTTTTTT	CASRPGGVVGELFF
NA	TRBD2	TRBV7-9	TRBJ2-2	TGTGCCAGCAGCTTCTGGACTAGCGGTAACACCGGGGAGCTGTTTTTT	CASSFWTSGNTGELFF
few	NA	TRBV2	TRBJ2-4	TGTGCCAGCAGTCCCAGGAGCATTCAGTACTTC	CASSPRSIQYF
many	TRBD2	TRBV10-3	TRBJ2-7	TGTGCCACGGGGGGGACTAGCGTAGGCCTAGACGAGCAGTACTTC	CATGGTSVGLDEQYF
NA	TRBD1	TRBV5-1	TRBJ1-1	TGCGCCACCAGCGAACAGGGGGCTGAAGCTTTCTTT	CATSEQGAEAFF
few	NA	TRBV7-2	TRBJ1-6	TGTGCCAGCAGCTTAGTAGGGTACTCCCATTCACCCCTCCACTTT	CASSLVGYSHSPLHF
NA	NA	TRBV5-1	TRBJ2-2	TGCGCCAGCAGCTTGGCCGGTGAATGGACCGGGGAGCTGTTTTTT	CASSLAGEWTGELFF
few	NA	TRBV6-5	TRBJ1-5	TGTGCCAGCACCCAAAGGGGTGGACAGCCCCAGCATTTT	CASTQRGGQPQHF
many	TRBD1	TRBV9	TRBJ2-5	TGTGCCAGCAGCAAGACAGGGGCGGGAGAGACCCAGTACTTC	CASSKTGAGETQYF
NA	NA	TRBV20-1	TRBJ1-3	TGCAGTGCTTCGGGTAATACTGGAAACACCATATATTTT	CSASGNTGNTIYF
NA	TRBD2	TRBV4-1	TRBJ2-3	TGCGCCAGCAGCCGCTTACTAGCGGGGGCTAGCACAGATACGCAGTATTTT	CASSRLLAGASTDTQYF
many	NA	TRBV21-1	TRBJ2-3	TGTGCCAGCGGCCCAGCGGGGGATAGCACAGATACGCAGTATTTT	CASGPAGDSTDTQYF
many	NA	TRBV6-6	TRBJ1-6	TGTGCCAGCAGTTACCTAGATCCGGCCAGCAGCTTAGCGGCCCTCCACTTT	CASSYLDPASSLAALHF
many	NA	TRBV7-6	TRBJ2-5	TGTGCCAGCAGCAAAGTCGGAGGGGAAGAGACCCAGTACTTC	CASSKVGGEETQYF
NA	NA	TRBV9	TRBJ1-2	TGTGCCAGCAGCGTAGGACAGAGCCTCTATGGCTACACCTTC	CASSVGQSLYGYTF
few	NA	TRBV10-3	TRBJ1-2	TGTGCCATCAGTGAGTCGGGGGGCAGGGGACAAGAAGGCTACACCTTC	CAISESGGRGQEGYTF
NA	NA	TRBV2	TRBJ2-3	TGTGCCAGCAGTGATTCAAGCAGTGATGATACGCAGTATTTT	CASSDSSSDDTQYF
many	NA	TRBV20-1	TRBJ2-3	TGCAGTGCTAGAAGGGGGAGGGAGCGTCCAGATACGCAGTATTTT	CSARRGRERPDTQYF
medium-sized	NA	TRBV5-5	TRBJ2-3	TGTGCCAGCAGCTTCGGGGAACCAAGCACAGATACGCAGTATTTT	CASSFGEPSTDTQYF
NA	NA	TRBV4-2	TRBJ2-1	TGTGCCAGCAGCCAGCCTCTGGACTACAATGAGCAGTTCTTC	CASSQPLDYNEQFF
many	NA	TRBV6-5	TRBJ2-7	TGTGCCAGCAGTTACGGTTTCGAGCAGTACTTC	CASSYGFEQYF
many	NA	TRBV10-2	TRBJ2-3	TGCGCCAGCAGCCTGGGGCCCACCCCAGATACGCAGTATTTT	CASSLGPTPDTQYF
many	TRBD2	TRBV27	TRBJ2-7	TGTGCCAGCAGTTTATCGTCGAGCGGGACCTACGAGCAGTACTTC	CASSLSSSGTYEQYF